This TCR beta chain was observed in a study of T cell changes during pregnancy in multiple sclerosis. Profiled with immunoSEQ multiplex PCR; TCRdb holds only in-frame clones, not every one. The table includes some 90,000 clones, 91% detected once. The germline V gene has CDR1 SEHNR and CDR2 FQNEAQ (reference sequence). This CDR3 has 15 amino acids. J gave up 6 bases and V 6 bases, and 12 bases lay outside the gene matches. The receptor's source is a female donor in good health, enrolled as a control in a pregnancy study. The source was peripheral blood, collected after pregnancy. The chain has TRBV7-9 and TRBJ1-2; 8 positions agree with TRBD1. CDR3 bases: TGTGCCAGCAGGGGCTCAGATCGACAGGGGAATGGCTACACCTTC. Translating gives CASRGSDRQGNGYTF.